This T cell receptor beta chain was sequenced for a study of blood T cell repertoires in COVID-19. Among Cohort 3 donors, those recovered had two negative PCRs, clearance, or symptom resolution. Clones were read by immunoSEQ multiplex PCR, and TCRdb kept only the in-frame ones, dropping some. The repertoire holds around 190,000 clones, approximately 88% seen once, with 3.2% in the top ten. This CDR3 has 16 residues. The receptor was derived from a woman in her twenties or thirties who had recovered from COVID-19. The sample was PBMCs or T cells enriched from blood (not recorded which). The gene calls are TRBV21-1 and TRBJ1-5. TRBV21-1 is noted as a pseudogene. Here the CDR3 reads CASNSHFHGRGEPQHF. The CDR3 bases are TGTGCCAGCAACTCTCACTTCCATGGGAGGGGGGAGCCCCAGCATTTT.